The next 25 T cell receptor beta chains were all read from a single sample in a study of T cells in Graves' hyperthyroidism and ophthalmopathy. TCR beta CDR3 regions were amplified from RNA transcripts. HTBI primers were used for first-round RT-PCR of the TCR CDR3. TCRdb re-analysed the multiplex PCR reads in MiXCR, keeping a single row per CDR3 protein. In the table there are about 740,000 distinct CDR3 sequences, roughly 15% of which are singletons. Sequencing input: blood. These receptors all come from a woman younger than 30 with Graves' hyperthyroidism.

V usage is TRBV12-3 or TRBV12-4 and J usage is TRBJ1-2, with 9 nucleotides matching TRBD1. V lost 4 bases to trimming and J lost 7 bases; unmatched junction nucleotides: 19. The CDR3 contains 18 residues. CDR3 loop: CASSWTGTGSRSGGGYTF. DNA for the CDR3: TGTGCCAGCAGTTGGACCGGGACAGGGTCTCGCTCGGGGGGTGGCTACACCTTC.

This clonotype was recorded at least ten times. The chain is built from TRBV6-5 and TRBJ2-7, with TRBD2 matching 9 bases. Germline V gene data show CDR1 as MNHEY and CDR2 as SVGAGI. This CDR3 contains 15 residues. J lost 5 bases, V lost 2 bases, and 7 bases had no gene match. CDR3 sequence: CASSYKAGGPHEQYF. In DNA, the CDR3 is TGTGCCAGCAGTTACAAGGCGGGAGGGCCCCACGAGCAGTACTTC.

This clonotype was seen at least ten times. V is TRBV7-8 and J is TRBJ2-7; a possible D gene is TRBD2 (5 bases). From germline, CDR1 is SGHVS and CDR2 FQNEAQ. This CDR3 spans 16 amino acids. Trimming removed 1 base from V and 3 bases from J, with 16 bases in between. CDR3 loop: CASSLVGGGSGYEQYF. The CDR3 nucleotides read TGTGCCAGCAGCTTAGTAGGAGGAGGATCAGGCTACGAGCAGTACTTC.

This clonotype was observed at least ten times. The chain links TRBV28 to TRBJ2-3; 11 nucleotides line up with TRBD1. Looked up from germline, CDR1 is MDHEN and CDR2 is SYDVKM. V lost 4 bases and J lost 4; bases outside the gene matches: 7. The CDR3 loop spans 16 amino acids. CDR3 loop: CASSSAGTGGADTQYF. The CDR3 nucleotides are TGTGCCAGCAGTTCCGCCGGGACAGGGGGGGCAGATACGCAGTATTTT.

Ten or more counts support this clonotype. The chain couples TRBV2 to TRBJ2-7, with TRBD2 identical over 8 bases. V gave up 8 bases and J gave up 5 bases; unmatched junction bases: 2. Germline loops: CDR1 SNHLY, CDR2 FYNNEI. This CDR3 has 11 residues. CDR3 bases: TGTGCCAGCGGGACTAGTGACGAGCAGTACTTC. Translating gives CASGTSDEQYF.

This clonotype appeared a few times. The rearrangement uses TRBV7-3 and TRBJ2-1; perhaps TRBD2 as D (6 bases). The germline V gene encodes CDR1 SGHTA and CDR2 FQGTGA. CDR3 length: 13 residues. With 5 bases removed from V and 3 bases from J, the gap between germline ends came to 8 bases. The CDR3 coding sequence is TGTGCCAGCAGCCGGGGGTACTACAATGAGCAGTTCTTC. It encodes CASSRGYYNEQFF. Full variable domain (missing parts from reference TRBV7-3 and TRBJ2-1): GAGVSQTPSNKVTEKGKYVELRCDPISGHTALYWYRQSLGQGPEFLIYFQGTGAADDSGLPNDRFFAVRPEGSVSTLKIQRTERGDSAVYLCASSRGYYNEQFFGPGTRLTVL.

This clonotype was recorded at least ten times. The chain has TRBV30 and TRBJ2-7; 11 bases align to TRBD2. Germline CDR1 is GTSNPN and CDR2 is SVGIG (reference sequence). Unmatched junction bases numbered 4, after V lost 2 bases and J lost 4 bases. The CDR3 totals 14 residues. The CDR3 reads CAWSTSGSPYEQYF. CDR3 DNA: TGTGCCTGGAGTACTAGCGGGAGTCCTTACGAGCAGTACTTC.

The genes are TRBV29-1 and TRBJ1-2; D gene ambiguous. Germline-derived CDR1 and CDR2 are SQVTM and ANQGSEA. The CDR3 runs 12 residues. Between the trimmed V and J ends, which lost 7 bases and 8 bases, there was a span of 17 bases. The CDR3 sequence is CSAGPLEGGYTF. As DNA, the CDR3 is TGCAGCGCTGGACCGTTAGAAGGAGGCTACACCTTC. The full variable domain, rest sourced from reference TRBV29-1 and TRBJ1-2, is SAVISQKPSRDICQRGTSLTIQCQVDSQVTMMFWYRQQPGQSLTLIATANQGSEATYESGFVIDKFPISRPNLTFSTLTVSNMSPEDSSIYLCSAGPLEGGYTFGSGTRLTVV.

In its sample, this clonotype was seen many times. This chain connects TRBV7-9 to TRBJ2-1, with 8 positions matching TRBD2. CDR3 length: 15 residues. The germline gives CDR1 SEHNR, CDR2 FQNEAQ (reference sequence). With 9 bases clipped from V and 1 base from J, the junction kept 8 bases outside the gene matches. The CDR3 region has the DNA TGTGCCAGTACCACTAGCGGAGATTCCTACAATGAGCAGTTCTTC. Amino acid sequence: CASTTSGDSYNEQFF. The full variable domain, with the rest looked up from reference TRBV7-9 and TRBJ2-1, is DTGVSQNPRHKITKRGQNVTFRCDPISEHNRLYWYRQTLGQGPEFLTYFQNEAQLEKSRLLSDRFSAERPKGSFSTLEIQRTEQGDSAMYLCASTTSGDSYNEQFFGPGTRLTVL.

In this sample, this clonotype turned up many times. The genes are TRBV14 and TRBJ2-7, with 9 bases fitting TRBD2. Trimming took 4 bases from V and 1 from J; bases not matched to a gene: 11. This CDR3 has 17 residues. Per the germline V gene, CDR1 is SGHDN and CDR2 is FVKESK. Here the CDR3 reads CASSPRPSAGGSYEQYF. In nucleotides, the CDR3 is TGTGCCAGCAGCCCAAGGCCGTCGGCGGGAGGGTCCTACGAGCAGTACTTC.

This clonotype was seen more than once but under ten times. V gene TRBV7-9 combines with J gene TRBJ2-3; D unclear. The CDR3 sequence is 14 residues long. Trimming removed 4 bases at V and 1 base at J, with 9 bases between. CDR1 and CDR2 from the germline V gene are SEHNR and FQNEAQ (reference sequence). The CDR3 spells CASSSEVRTDTQYF. As DNA, the CDR3 is TGTGCCAGCAGCTCAGAAGTTCGCACAGATACGCAGTATTTT.

At least ten counts were recorded for this clonotype. The chain couples TRBV12-3 or TRBV12-4 to TRBJ1-4; the match to TRBD1 covers 12 bases. The V and J ends lost 3 bases and 2 bases, in that order; junction bases with no gene match: 7. This CDR3 has 18 amino acids. CDR3: CASSFGTGGAGTNEKLFF. The CDR3 nucleotides read TGTGCCAGCAGTTTTGGGACAGGGGGCGCTGGGACTAATGAAAAACTGTTTTTT.

In this sample, this clonotype turned up many times. The chain carries TRBV6-6 and TRBJ2-7, with a weak D call TRBD1 (5 bases). The CDR3 consists of 14 residues. V shed 2 bases and J shed 2 bases, with 10 bases lying between them. Germline loops: CDR1 MNHNY, CDR2 SVGAGI (reference sequence). The CDR3 loop is CASSYRGSTYEQYF. The CDR3 bases are TGTGCCAGCAGTTACAGGGGATCGACCTACGAGCAGTACTTC.

The sample holds many counts of this clonotype. This chain uses TRBV12-3 or TRBV12-4 with TRBJ2-1; D not certain. The CDR3 has 18 residues. V lost 5 bases and J 7 bases, leaving 27 bases between the germline ends. The chain's CDR3 is CASSGLGFLEVRRNEQFF. CDR3 bases: TGTGCCAGCAGTGGGCTGGGTTTCTTAGAGGTCCGCCGGAATGAGCAGTTCTTC.

Many counts were recorded for this clonotype. The chain couples TRBV29-1 to TRBJ1-2; D is ambiguous. This CDR3 region has 12 residues. V shed 4 bases and J shed 0 bases, with 6 bases lying between them. Germline V gene sequence: CDR1 SQVTM, CDR2 ANQGSEA. In nucleotides, the CDR3 is TGCAGCGTTGCCGGAGCTAACTATGGCTACACCTTC. Protein sequence: CSVAGANYGYTF.

Note on this clonotype: A much larger clone lies a single base off, so this may be a read error. V gene TRBV13 combines with J gene TRBJ2-7; D not resolved. The CDR3 is 12 residues long. CDR1 PRHDT and CDR2 FYEKMQ come from the germline V gene (reference sequence). Trimming took off 4 bases at V and 7 bases at J, with 11 bases between the two ends. The CDR3 protein is CASSWLGNEQYF. CDR3 sequence (DNA): TGTGCCAGCAGCTGGCTGGGCAATGAGCAGTACTTC. Filled out from reference TRBV13 and TRBJ2-7, the complete variable domain reads AAGVIQSPRHLIKEKRETATLKCYPIPRHDTVYWYQQGPGQDPQFLISFYEKMQSDKGSIPDRFSAQQFSDYHSELNMSSLELGDSALYFCASSWLGNEQYFGPGTRLTVT.

This clonotype was observed a handful of times. The rearrangement joins TRBV29-1 to TRBJ2-3; D possibly corresponds to TRBD2 (6 bases). Germline V gene lookup returns CDR1 SQVTM and CDR2 ANQGSEA. The CDR3 contains 15 residues. Trimming cost V 4 bases and J 0 bases, with 14 bases left between them. CDR3 DNA sequence: TGCAGCGTTGTCCGCCAAGGGACTAGCACAGATACGCAGTATTTT. Its protein is CSVVRQGTSTDTQYF.

This clonotype was observed at least ten times. V and J are TRBV10-2 and TRBJ1-5, with a tentative D call TRBD1 (6 bases). The germline V and J ends were trimmed by 6 bases and 1 base, with 10 bases remaining between them. The CDR3 covers 14 residues. Germline V CDR1 and CDR2: WSHSY, SAAADI. Here the CDR3 reads CASRKQGSNQPQHF. For the CDR3, the DNA is TGCGCCAGCAGGAAACAGGGAAGCAATCAGCCCCAGCATTTT.

Only a few counts were recorded for this clonotype. This chain uses TRBV19 with TRBJ1-1; tentatively, D is TRBD1 (6 bases). The V end lost 8 bases, the J end lost 1 base, and 11 bases lay between the germline ends. From germline, CDR1 is LNHDA and CDR2 SQIVND (reference sequence). The CDR3 is 13 amino acids. The chain's CDR3 is CASASRGNTEAFF. The DNA for the CDR3 is TGTGCCAGTGCTTCCAGGGGGAACACTGAAGCTTTCTTT. The full variable domain, with the rest looked up from reference TRBV19 and TRBJ1-1, is DGGITQSPKYLFRKEGQNVTLSCEQNLNHDAMYWYRQDPGQGLRLIYYSQIVNDFQKGDIAEGYSVSREKKESFPLTVTSAQKNPTAFYLCASASRGNTEAFFGQGTRLTVV.

This clonotype was detected ten times or more. V usage is TRBV7-9 and J usage is TRBJ2-3; the match to TRBD2 covers 8 bases. The junction had 9 bases not matched to a gene; V was cut back by 5 bases and J by 2 bases. The CDR3 contains 16 residues. CDR1 is SEHNR and CDR2 is FQNEAQ in the germline V gene (reference sequence). The CDR3 DNA reads as TGTGCCAGCAGCACTAGGGAGCGGGGGAACACAGATACGCAGTATTTT. It encodes CASSTRERGNTDTQYF.

This clonotype was seen ten or more times. The chain is built from TRBV11-2 and TRBJ2-7, with 9 bases fitting TRBD1. The CDR3 is made up of 15 amino acids. Per the germline V gene, CDR1 is SGHAT and CDR2 is FQNNGV. Trimming at V came to 6 bases and at J to 2 bases, leaving 8 bases not matched to a gene. CDR3 nucleotide sequence: TGTGCCAGCAGAATCGCGGGACAGGGTACCTACGAGCAGTACTTC. This codes for CASRIAGQGTYEQYF.

This clonotype was counted at least ten times. The rearrangement uses TRBV28 and TRBJ2-7; 8 bases fit TRBD1. Trimming removed 6 bases from V and 5 bases from J; junction bases left unmatched: 9. This CDR3 has 14 residues. Looked up from germline, CDR1 is MDHEN and CDR2 is SYDVKM. For the CDR3, the DNA is TGTGCCAGCAGGTCCTCGACAGGGGTTGACGAGCAGTACTTC. Protein sequence: CASRSSTGVDEQYF.

This chain connects TRBV7-9 to TRBJ2-1; no clear D. The germline CDR1 and CDR2 sequences are SEHNR and FQNEAQ (reference sequence). The CDR3 loop spans 12 amino acids. V lost 8 bases and J 6 bases, leaving 11 bases between the germline ends. The CDR3: CASGRSLNEQFF. DNA for the CDR3: TGTGCCAGCGGCCGGAGTCTCAATGAGCAGTTCTTC.

V is TRBV29-1 and J is TRBJ2-7, with D possibly matching TRBD2 (5 bases). Trimming left V 7 bases short and J 0 bases short, with 13 bases between. Germline lookup yields CDR1 SQVTM and CDR2 ANQGSEA. This CDR3 spans 13 amino acids. In DNA form, the CDR3 reads TGCAGCGCCCGAGGGCAGACCTCCTACGAGCAGTACTTC. Residues: CSARGQTSYEQYF.

This clonotype appeared many times. The rearrangement links TRBV20-1 to TRBJ2-1; TRBD1 matches 9 bases. The CDR3 consists of 13 residues. CDR1 and CDR2 (germline): DFQATT, SNEGSKA (reference sequence). V was clipped by 4 bases and J by 5 bases; unmatched bases: 3. The CDR3 loop is CSATRDRDNEQFF. The CDR3, as DNA: TGCAGTGCTACCCGGGACAGGGACAATGAGCAGTTCTTC.